The clone carrying this T cell receptor (beta chain) was seen only a few times. Per the authors' pipeline: For nucleated cells, counts were estimated from reference gene primer amplification. Method: immunoSEQ multiplex PCR; TCRdb's copy keeps in-frame clones and lacks some. The V and J calls and clone size are taken from that table; D and trimming were inferred from the DNA. The sample contains fewer than 200,000 clones, approximately 79% of which appear only once. The sample belongs to a study of blood T cell repertoires in COVID-19. Background on the study: COVID-19 samples, acute and convalescent, were from the United States, Italy and Spain.

This CDR3 is built from 13 residues. Trimming stripped 10 bases from V and 2 bases from J, with 14 bases between. Germline loops: CDR1 MDHEN, CDR2 SYDVKM. This receptor was identified in an elderly woman with acute or convalescent COVID-19. The sample comprised peripheral blood. This rearrangement joins TRBV28 to TRBJ1-1, with D uncertain. DNA for the CDR3: TGTGCCACAGCGTGGGTTGGTAACACTGAAGCTTTCTTT. Residues: CATAWVGNTEAFF.